What follows are 16 T cell receptor beta chains derived from one specimen sequenced in a study of T cell responses to AZD1222 COVID-19 vaccine. Method: immunoSEQ multiplex PCR; TCRdb's copy keeps in-frame clones and lacks some. Of 200,000 or so clones listed, roughly 92% were seen once; the top ten hold approximately 1%. This material consisted of peripheral blood, taken 28 days after the second AZD1222 dose. The receptors originated from an adult who received the AZD1222 COVID-19 vaccine.

CDR3 in amino acids: CASSPTNYGYTF. In nucleotides, the CDR3 is TGTGCCAGCTCTCCTACTAACTATGGCTACACCTTC. The chain recombines TRBV2 with TRBJ1-2; D uncertain. There are 12 residues in the CDR3. CDR1 SNHLY and CDR2 FYNNEI come from the germline V gene. Trimming removed 8 bases at V and 0 bases at J, with 7 bases between.

V usage is TRBV6-4 and J usage is TRBJ2-1, with TRBD2 as a possible D gene (6 bases). Germline CDR1 MRHNA, CDR2 SNTAGT. The ends were cut back, 2 bases at V and 0 bases at J, with 11 bases in the middle. The CDR3 spans 16 residues. The DNA for the CDR3 is TGTGCCAGCAGTGACCAGGGAGGAACCTCCTACAATGAGCAGTTCTTC. Translated: CASSDQGGTSYNEQFF.

This chain links TRBV15 with TRBJ1-5, with a tentative D call TRBD1 (6 bases). Germline assignment: CDR1 LNHNV and CDR2 YYDKDF (reference sequence). The CDR3 loop spans 14 amino acids. Trimming removed 1 base at V and 6 bases at J, with 10 bases between. This CDR3 is CATSRVQGGQPQHF. In nucleotides, the CDR3 is TGTGCCACCAGCAGAGTACAGGGCGGTCAGCCCCAGCATTTT.

The chain uses TRBV7-2 and TRBJ2-2; the D is unclear. The CDR3 has 14 amino acids. Trimming shortened V by 1 base and J by 6 bases, and 9 bases separated the two germline ends. Germline lookup yields CDR1 SGHTA and CDR2 FQGNSA. This CDR3 is CASSLVGFPGELFF. CDR3 DNA sequence: TGTGCCAGCAGCTTAGTCGGCTTTCCCGGGGAGCTGTTTTTT.

This clone was found a few times. The chain combines TRBV6-6 with TRBJ1-5; D not certain. The CDR3 runs 16 residues. Germline V gene lookup returns CDR1 MNHNY and CDR2 SVGAGI (reference sequence). With 2 bases removed from V and 3 bases from J, the gap between germline ends came to 14 bases. The CDR3 DNA sequence: TGTGCCAGCAGTTACCCCCCGGGATTCGACAATCAGCCCCAGCATTTT. Residues: CASSYPPGFDNQPQHF.

V and J are TRBV6-5 and TRBJ2-7, with D unclear. Germline V CDR1 and CDR2: MNHEY, SVGAGI. V was pared by 8 bases and J by 5 bases, with 19 bases between. The CDR3 covers 14 residues. The DNA of the CDR3 is TGTGCCAGCCTCGAGCCTCTGAGGCACCACGAGCAGTACTTC. Protein sequence: CASLEPLRHHEQYF.

The chain links TRBV6-5 to TRBJ1-3; D may be TRBD1 (5 bases). This CDR3 has 15 amino acids. Per the germline V gene, CDR1 is MNHEY and CDR2 is SVGAGI. Trimming took off 6 bases at V and 1 base at J, with 13 bases between the two ends. CDR3 residues: CASRGGVQSGNTIYF. CDR3 in DNA: TGTGCCAGCAGGGGAGGGGTACAGTCTGGAAACACCATATATTTT.

This chain connects TRBV19 to TRBJ1-2; no definite D call. Germline loops: CDR1 LNHDA, CDR2 SQIVND (reference sequence). CDR3 length: 15 residues. V shed 9 bases and J shed 0 bases, with 17 bases lying between them. The DNA for the CDR3 is TGTGCCAGCAACCCTGGGCAGTACGCTAACTATGGCTACACCTTC. Protein product: CASNPGQYANYGYTF.

This clone was seen a single time. This sequence joins TRBV5-1 and TRBJ1-1; 7 bases line up with TRBD1. The V segment lost 4 bases and the J segment 2 bases; nucleotides outside the gene matches: 11. The CDR3 has 16 residues. Germline V CDR1 and CDR2: SGHRS, YFSETQ. The CDR3 is CASSLGTAGSNTEAFF. Here the CDR3 DNA reads TGCGCCAGCAGCCTAGGGACAGCGGGTTCCAACACTGAAGCTTTCTTT. The complete variable domain, with remaining parts taken from reference TRBV5-1 and TRBJ1-1, reads KAGVTQTPRYLIKTRGQQVTLSCSPISGHRSVSWYQQTPGQGLQFLFEYFSETQRNKGNFPGRFSGRQFSNSRSEMNVSTLELGDSALYLCASSLGTAGSNTEAFFGQGTRLTVV.

The chain uses TRBV12-3 or TRBV12-4 and TRBJ2-7, with TRBD1 matching 8 bases. This CDR3 is built from 12 residues. The J segment lost 2 bases and the V segment lost 8 bases, leaving 2 bases of the junction unmatched. Written as DNA, the CDR3 is TGTGCCAGCCGACAGGGGCCCTACGAGCAGTACTTC. Protein product: CASRQGPYEQYF.

The rearrangement uses TRBV6-2 or TRBV6-3 and TRBJ2-7; 10 bases are a match to TRBD2. The CDR3 consists of 15 residues. The germline CDR1 and CDR2 sequences are MNHEY and SVGEGT. V lost 0 bases, J lost 6 bases, and 5 bases stayed unmatched. The CDR3 region is CASSYSERGGPEQYF. The CDR3 DNA reads TGTGCCAGCAGTTACTCGGAGCGGGGGGGCCCCGAGCAGTACTTC.

V is TRBV12-3 or TRBV12-4 and J is TRBJ1-1; D might be TRBD1 (6 bases). This CDR3 has 13 residues. V was cut by 6 bases and J by 6 bases, with 14 bases left in between. The CDR3 DNA is TGTGCCAGCAGAACTCAGCAGGGGTCTGAAGCTTTCTTT. Its translation is CASRTQQGSEAFF.

The V gene is TRBV2, the J gene TRBJ1-5; a possible D gene is TRBD1 (6 bases). Germline V gene sequence: CDR1 SNHLY, CDR2 FYNNEI. The CDR3 sequence is 14 residues long. Between the trimmed V and J ends, which lost 7 bases and 5 bases, there was a span of 15 bases. CDR3 DNA sequence: TGTGCCAGCACTGTGGACAGCGCCTATCAGCCCCAGCATTTT. It is translated as CASTVDSAYQPQHF.

Only a few counts were recorded for this clone. The chain employs TRBV7-3 and TRBJ1-1; D is undetermined. Germline CDR1 SGHTA, CDR2 FQGTGA. The CDR3 is 13 amino acids. V was cut by 1 base and J by 8 bases, with 11 bases left in between. The CDR3 region is CASSLNGETEAFF. The CDR3 DNA reads as TGTGCCAGCAGCTTAAACGGAGAAACCGAAGCTTTCTTT.

This rearrangement joins TRBV30 to TRBJ2-5; possible D gene TRBD1, 6 bases. The germline V gene encodes CDR1 GTSNPN and CDR2 SVGIG (reference sequence). This CDR3 has 12 residues. Trimming cost V 4 bases and J 6 bases, with 12 bases left between them. The CDR3 DNA reads as TGTGCCTGGAAACAGGGTCAGAAGACCCAGTACTTC. It is translated as CAWKQGQKTQYF. The full variable domain, with the rest looked up from reference TRBV30 and TRBJ2-5, is SQTIHQWPATLVQPVGSPLSLECTVEGTSNPNLYWYRQAAGRGLQLLFYSVGIGQISSEVPQNLSASRPQDRQFILSSKKLLLSDSGFYLCAWKQGQKTQYFGPGTRLLVL.

The chain links TRBV6-5 to TRBJ2-1; D might be TRBD1 or TRBD2, each matching 5 bases. With 5 bases removed from V and 11 bases from J, the gap between germline ends came to 10 bases. CDR3 size: 11 residues. Germline assignment: CDR1 MNHEY and CDR2 SVGAGI. The CDR3: CASSLPGQQFF. The CDR3 coding sequence is TGTGCCAGCAGTCTCCCGGGACAGCAGTTCTTC.